This TCR beta chain was recovered during a study of CDR3 diversity in severe acne. This clonotype was seen ten or more times. TCRdb used MiXCR to reprocess the PCR reads, holding one entry per CDR3 protein. The sample has more than 85,000 distinct CDR3 sequences, approximately 52% seen once. This receptor was identified in a male donor in good health, serving as a control. Sample: blood.

CDR3 DNA: TGCGCCAGCAGCTTGGGCCCGGGACAGGGAAATGGCTACACCTTC. Translated: CASSLGPGQGNGYTF. This sequence joins TRBV5-1 and TRBJ1-2; 9 bases are a match to TRBD1. This CDR3 region has 15 residues. Germline values: CDR1 SGHRS, CDR2 YFSETQ. With 0 bases clipped from V and 6 bases from J, the junction kept 6 bases outside the gene matches.